This entry concerns a single TCR beta chain. Germline CDR1 MDHEN, CDR2 SYDVKM. J was trimmed by 2 bases and V by 4 bases; bases with no gene match: 6. There are 16 residues in the CDR3. This entry belongs to a study of blood T cell repertoires in COVID-19. Study-wide background: PBMCs, B-cell-depleted T cells, or T cells provided the cDNA or gDNA that made up the material.

Source study methods: How many nucleated cells were present was estimated from reference gene primer amplification. Here immunoSEQ multiplex PCR was the method, and the copy in TCRdb shows in-frame clones only, minus some. V and J calls and clone size are those listed in that table; D and trimming were worked out from the DNA. The sample holds approximately 180,000 clones; roughly 91% are singletons and the top ten take approximately 4%. This rearrangement joins TRBV28 to TRBJ1-3, with 9 bases lining up with TRBD1. This clonotype was sampled from a human donor in a cohort sampled during active COVID-19. Sequenced material: peripheral blood. The CDR3 reads CASSSRQGVAGNTIYF. For the CDR3, the DNA is TGTGCCAGCAGTTCTCGACAGGGGGTGGCTGGAAACACCATATATTTT.